These 6 T cell receptor beta chains were sequenced from one sample in a study of blood T cells in healthy people across ages. The use of a sample-barcoded 5' primer and a J-beta primer mix characterized a second PCR of roughly 6 to 12 cycles. TCRdb processed the 5' RACE reads anew with MiXCR; each CDR3 protein has one entry. The table records over 600,000 distinct CDR3 sequences, about half of them present only once. Sequencing was done on a sample of blood. Source of these receptors: a man older than 75 in good health.

This chain connects TRBV30 to TRBJ2-7; 10 bases agree with TRBD2. The trim removed 2 bases at V and 1 base at J, leaving 2 bases unmatched. The CDR3 extends over 14 amino acids. Germline CDR1 is GTSNPN and CDR2 is SVGIG (reference sequence). CDR3 protein: CAWSWTSGSYEQYF. CDR3 nucleotides: TGTGCCTGGAGTTGGACTAGCGGATCCTACGAGCAGTACTTC.

This clonotype was counted between two and nine times. The rearrangement uses TRBV6-4 and TRBJ2-1; 10 bases match TRBD2. The germline V gene has CDR1 MRHNA and CDR2 SNTAGT. The CDR3 is 15 amino acids. J gave up 9 bases and V 3 bases, and 8 bases lay outside the gene matches. The CDR3 is CASSESGRATVEQFF. The DNA for the CDR3 is TGTGCCAGCAGTGAAAGCGGGAGGGCCACAGTTGAGCAGTTCTTC.

This clonotype has a count of ten or more. V gene TRBV25-1 combines with J gene TRBJ2-5, with TRBD2 identical over 9 bases. CDR3 length equals 14 residues. J gave up 5 bases and V 3 bases, and 4 bases lay outside the gene matches. CDR1 is MGHDK and CDR2 is SYGVNS in the germline V gene. The CDR3 loop is CASSDRGLAETQYF. DNA of the CDR3: TGTGCCAGCAGTGACAGGGGACTAGCTGAGACCCAGTACTTC.

The V and J genes are TRBV5-1 and TRBJ2-1; 8 nucleotides match TRBD2. V was pared by 3 bases and J by 10 bases, with 9 bases of the junction left unmatched. Looked up from germline, CDR1 is SGHRS and CDR2 is YFSETQ. CDR3 length: 14 residues. The CDR3 DNA sequence: TGCGCCAGCAGCTCGGGACTAGGGGTTTCGGAGCAGTTCTTC. Translating gives CASSSGLGVSEQFF. Using reference TRBV5-1 and TRBJ2-1 for the parts outside the CDR3, the full variable domain is KAGVTQTPRYLIKTRGQQVTLSCSPISGHRSVSWYQQTPGQGLQFLFEYFSETQRNKGNFPGRFSGRQFSNSRSEMNVSTLELGDSALYLCASSSGLGVSEQFFGPGTRLTVL.

This clonotype was counted many times. At one boundary the junction diverges from the germline segment, which might be a read error. This chain links TRBV9 with TRBJ2-7, with D unresolved. Germline CDR1 SGDLS, CDR2 YYNGEE. The CDR3 extends over 14 amino acids. The CDR3, as DNA: TGCGCCAGCAGCCCCCGCGGTGGTTCCTACGAGCAGTACTTC. Translated: CASSPRGGSYEQYF.

This clonotype was counted between two and nine times. The J gene is TRBJ2-4, the V gene TRBV29-1, with 12 bases fitting TRBD2. The J call may not be correct, given that the DNA end is closer to TRBJ2-7. Germline CDR1 reads SQVTM; CDR2 reads ANQGSEA. The CDR3 length is 17 residues. In nucleotides, the CDR3 is TGCAGCGTTGAAGCTAGCGGGAGGGCCAGGGTCGACAACGAGCAGTACTTC. It is translated as CSVEASGRARVDNEQYF.